Each of the 14 T cell receptor beta chains below was sequenced from the same sample in a study of blood T cell repertoires in COVID-19. Only in-frame clones appear in the TCRdb table, and some are missing; sequencing was by immunoSEQ multiplex PCR. Among 250,000 to 300,000 clones listed, approximately 86% were seen once. The sample taken for sequencing was peripheral blood. The origin of the receptors is an older woman with COVID-19, enrolled during active disease.

The chain is built from TRBV9 and TRBJ2-1; TRBD2 is a possible D gene (6 bases). The CDR3 runs 14 residues. Per germline, CDR1 SGDLS and CDR2 YYNGEE. V lost 3 bases and J lost 5, with 12 bases in between. Here the CDR3 reads CASSARDSNNEQFF. Written as DNA, the CDR3 is TGTGCCAGCAGCGCCCGGGACTCAAACAATGAGCAGTTCTTC.

The rearrangement links TRBV7-9 to TRBJ2-5; 11 bases fit TRBD1. Germline CDR1 and CDR2: SEHNR and FQNEAQ (reference sequence). The CDR3 is 15 residues long. Losses at the gene ends were 8 bases for V and 3 bases for J; bases not matched to a gene: 8. The CDR3 DNA reads as TGTGCCAGCGCTGTGGGGACAGGGGGGGAAGAGACCCAGTACTTC. Translation: CASAVGTGGEETQYF.

This clone came up a few times. The chain carries TRBV24-1 and TRBJ2-2, with TRBD1 identical over 7 bases. This CDR3 comprises 17 residues. CDR1 KGHDR and CDR2 SFDVKD come from the germline V gene. V shed 3 bases, J shed 3 bases, and the junction held 9 bases outside the gene matches. The CDR3 DNA is TGTGCCACCAGTGATCCGAAAAGGGGGCTGGACACCGGGGAGCTGTTTTTT. Amino acids: CATSDPKRGLDTGELFF.

The V and J genes are TRBV6-5 and TRBJ2-5; 9 bases agree with TRBD1. The length of the CDR3 is 16 residues. From germline, CDR1 is MNHEY and CDR2 SVGAGI. V lost 2 bases and J lost 3; bases outside the gene matches: 7. The DNA of the CDR3 is TGTGCCAGCAGTTACCTACCTACAGGGGGCAAAGAGACCCAGTACTTC. Protein sequence: CASSYLPTGGKETQYF.

J is TRBJ2-6 and V is TRBV18, with D possibly matching TRBD2 (6 bases). CDR1 and CDR2 from the germline V gene are KGHSH and LQKENI. V was trimmed by 2 bases and J by 0 bases, leaving 11 bases between them. The CDR3 is 17 residues long. The CDR3 here is CASSPIAVSSGANVLTF. The CDR3 DNA reads as TGTGCCAGCTCACCAATAGCGGTTAGCTCTGGGGCCAACGTCCTGACTTTC. Combining the CDR3 with reference TRBV18 and TRBJ2-6 gives the whole variable domain NAGVMQNPRHLVRRRGQEARLRCSPMKGHSHVYWYRQLPEEGLKFMVYLQKENIIDESGMPKERFSAEFPKEGPSILRIQQVVRGDSAAYFCASSPIAVSSGANVLTFGAGSRLTVL.

This clone was counted a single time. The chain has TRBV24-1 and TRBJ1-1; no clear D. Germline V lookup: CDR1 KGHDR, CDR2 SFDVKD. Trimming left V 2 bases short and J 3 bases short, with 6 bases between. The CDR3 is 13 residues long. CDR3 DNA sequence: TGTGCCACCAGTGATTATCTCTACACTGAAGCTTTCTTT. Protein sequence: CATSDYLYTEAFF.

The rearrangement joins TRBV11-2 to TRBJ2-1, with 7 bases fitting TRBD1. This CDR3 region has 15 residues. V trimming: 5 bases; J trimming: 1 base; junction bases outside the gene matches: 5. Germline assignment: CDR1 SGHAT and CDR2 FQNNGV. CDR3 amino acids: CASSKNRGSYNEQFF. Written as DNA, the CDR3 is TGTGCCAGCAGCAAAAACAGGGGTTCCTACAATGAGCAGTTCTTC.

J is TRBJ1-3 and V is TRBV29-1; D may be TRBD1 (6 bases). The germline gives CDR1 SQVTM, CDR2 ANQGSEA. The V end lost 4 bases, the J end lost 2 bases, and 9 bases lay between the germline ends. This CDR3 has 13 amino acids. CDR3 amino acids: CSVARGTGNTIYF. The CDR3 nucleotides are TGCAGCGTTGCCAGGGGCACTGGAAACACCATATATTTT.

The V call is TRBV24-1, the J call TRBJ2-2; tentatively, D is TRBD2 (6 bases). CDR1 and CDR2 from the germline V gene are KGHDR and SFDVKD. This CDR3 is 15 amino acids long. With 2 bases removed from V and 5 bases from J, the gap between germline ends came to 11 bases. CDR3 nucleotide sequence: TGTGCCACCAGTGATTGGGACTCCCGAACCGGGGAGCTGTTTTTT. Translated: CATSDWDSRTGELFF.

The rearrangement joins TRBV5-4 to TRBJ2-5; TRBD2 is a possible D gene (6 bases). Per the germline V gene, CDR1 is SGHNT and CDR2 is YYREEE (reference sequence). This CDR3 contains 17 residues. Trimming took off 2 bases at V and 1 base at J, with 18 bases between the two ends. CDR3 protein: CASSFGGATVPQETQYF. CDR3 coding DNA: TGTGCCAGCAGCTTTGGAGGGGCCACAGTGCCCCAAGAGACCCAGTACTTC. The variable domain in full, with the rest retrieved from reference TRBV5-4 and TRBJ2-5, is ETGVTQSPTHLIKTRGQQVTLRCSSQSGHNTVSWYQQALGQGPQFIFQYYREEENGRGNFPPRFSGLQFPNYSSELNVNALELDDSALYLCASSFGGATVPQETQYFGPGTRLLVL.

The chain joins TRBV11-2 to TRBJ2-6; TRBD1 aligns across 7 bases. The germline gives CDR1 SGHAT, CDR2 FQNNGV. The length of the CDR3 is 21 residues. J lost 0 bases, V lost 6 bases, and 20 bases had no gene match. The CDR3 is CASSSTGVTSGSISGANVLTF. The DNA for the CDR3 is TGTGCCAGCAGTTCTACAGGGGTAACAAGCGGAAGCATCTCTGGGGCCAACGTCCTGACTTTC.

The rearrangement uses TRBV5-4 and TRBJ2-5; 7 bases fit TRBD2. Trimming removed 0 bases from V and 4 bases from J; junction bases left unmatched: 9. CDR3 length: 16 amino acids. Germline V gives CDR1 SGHNT, CDR2 YYREEE (reference sequence). CDR3 sequence: CASSLAPYGEGETQYF. The CDR3 DNA reads TGTGCCAGCAGCTTGGCCCCTTACGGGGAGGGAGAGACCCAGTACTTC.

The rearrangement joins TRBV24-1 to TRBJ2-7; TRBD1 matches at 9 bases. Losses at the gene ends were 4 bases for V and 1 base for J; bases not matched to a gene: 4. CDR1 and CDR2 from the germline V gene are KGHDR and SFDVKD. The CDR3 is made up of 15 amino acids. The CDR3 loop is CATSDAGTGSYEQYF. In nucleotides, the CDR3 is TGTGCCACCAGTGACGCCGGGACAGGGTCCTACGAGCAGTACTTC.

This clone was seen only once. V is TRBV2 and J is TRBJ2-3; no clear D. CDR3 length equals 9 residues. CDR1 and CDR2 from the germline V gene are SNHLY and FYNNEI. Trimming pared 5 bases from V and 11 bases from J, leaving 5 bases between. The CDR3 nucleotides read TGTGCCAGCAGTCCCTGGCAGTATTTT. This gives the protein CASSPWQYF.